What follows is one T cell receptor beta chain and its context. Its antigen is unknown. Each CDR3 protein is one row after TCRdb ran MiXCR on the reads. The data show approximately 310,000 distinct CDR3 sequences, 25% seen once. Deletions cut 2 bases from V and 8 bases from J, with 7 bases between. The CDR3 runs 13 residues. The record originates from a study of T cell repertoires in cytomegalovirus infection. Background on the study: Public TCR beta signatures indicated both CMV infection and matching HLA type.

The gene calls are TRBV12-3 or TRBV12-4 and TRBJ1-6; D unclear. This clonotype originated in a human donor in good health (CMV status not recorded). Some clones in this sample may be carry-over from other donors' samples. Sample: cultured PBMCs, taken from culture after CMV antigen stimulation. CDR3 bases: TGTGCCAGCAGTTTATACGTGGATTCACCCCTCCACTTT. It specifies CASSLYVDSPLHF.